The text below deals with one TCR beta chain. This clonotype turned up a few times. The specificity of this receptor is unknown. No clone much larger than this one lies a single base away; base qualities are absent. The source of the sample is a study of response to subunit inactivated influenza vaccine (dated by TCRdb to 2017 to 2018). Regarding the complete study: Deep quantitative T cell receptor repertoire profiling was used in the study to track responses to a trivalent subunit inactivated influenza vaccine.

Points the paper makes about the study in general: According to the authors, only a limited number of new T cells may be recruited by each seasonal influenza vaccination.

The CDR3 numbers 18 residues from cysteine through phenylalanine. Here the CDR3 DNA is all that survives: 54 bases in frame from base 1. Compared with germline, V lacks 0 bases and J lacks 4 bases; bases without a gene match: 6. Sequences SGHKS (CDR1) and YYEKEE (CDR2) are obtained from the germline V gene (reference sequence). Receptor amplification or capture employed RT-PCR. Sequencing instrument: Illumina HiSeq 2500. The public reads were reprocessed in TCRdb via fastp at Q25 and MiXCR, keeping in-frame beta chains. Every CDR3 protein is listed once, alongside the most common genes and DNA of its rows. Within this sample are approximately 530,000 distinct CDR3 sequences, with approximately 7.7% of them counted one time only. The top ten constitute around 13% of the sample.

The rearranged segments are TRBV5-5 and TRBJ2-6; 11 bases in the middle match TRBD2. This TCR derives from a man between 50 and 69 years old who received an inactivated influenza vaccine. Donor details come from another sample of the same person, matched by shared clones. The starting material was PBMCs from blood, obtained less than 30 months after vaccination. The nucleotide sequence is given as TGTGCCAGCAGCTTGGCGGTAGCGGGAGGGCCCGGGGCCAACGTCCTGACTTTC. It translates as CASSLAVAGGPGANVLTF.